One and the same sample provided the 16 T cell receptor beta chains below, sequenced in a study of beta chain features in type 1 diabetes. Study-wide results and caveats: People with Type 1 diabetes carried modestly yet significantly shorter TCRB CDR3s in all four CD4+ subsets.

Their recognized antigens are unknown. Expressed TCRB transcripts were sequenced because the entire RNA isolate underwent reverse transcription. Using immunoSEQ multiplex PCR, the repertoire was profiled, and TCRdb retains in-frame clones only, with some absent. The data contain 300,000 to 350,000 clones, approximately 13% of them singletons. Input material: naive CD4+ T cells from blood. The receptors stem from a young woman with type 1 diabetes.

In this sample, this clone turned up once. The chain employs TRBV4-1 and TRBJ2-5; 8 positions agree with TRBD1. This CDR3 has 13 residues. V lost 3 bases to trimming and J lost 3 bases; unmatched junction nucleotides: 0. The V gene's germline CDR1 is MGHRA and CDR2 YSYEKL. The CDR3 spells CASSQGQEETQYF. CDR3 nucleotides: TGCGCCAGCAGCCAGGGACAGGAAGAGACCCAGTACTTC.

The chain uses TRBV28 and TRBJ1-1; D is undetermined. Deletions cut 6 bases from V and 6 bases from J, with 11 bases between. The CDR3 contains 12 residues. Germline V gene lookup returns CDR1 MDHEN and CDR2 SYDVKM. CDR3: CASRKLTSEAFF. CDR3 bases: TGTGCCAGCAGGAAGCTAACGTCTGAAGCTTTCTTT.

This clone occurred a few times. This chain uses TRBV19 with TRBJ2-3; TRBD2 matches 9 bases. CDR3 length: 16 residues. Germline V CDR1 and CDR2: LNHDA, SQIVND (reference sequence). V was clipped by 5 bases and J by 4 bases; unmatched bases: 10. CDR3 sequence: CASSPHRPSGADTQYF. Here the CDR3 DNA reads TGTGCCAGTAGTCCCCACCGGCCTAGCGGGGCAGATACGCAGTATTTT.

The chain recombines TRBV19 with TRBJ1-5, with TRBD1 as a possible D gene (6 bases). The CDR3 has 14 residues. V was clipped by 7 bases and J by 3 bases, with 13 bases between them. Germline values: CDR1 LNHDA, CDR2 SQIVND (reference sequence). The CDR3: CASKDGQFNQPQHF. For the CDR3, the DNA is TGTGCCAGTAAAGATGGACAGTTCAATCAGCCCCAGCATTTT.

The chain has TRBV7-2 and TRBJ1-2; 11 bases are shared with TRBD1. The junction had 3 bases not matched to a gene; V was cut back by 6 bases and J by 0 bases. The CDR3 length is 15 residues. Germline values: CDR1 SGHTA, CDR2 FQGNSA. The CDR3 spells CASSWTGGANYGYTF. The CDR3 nucleotides are TGTGCCAGCAGTTGGACAGGGGGCGCTAACTATGGCTACACCTTC.

This clone was found a few times. The chain recombines TRBV28 with TRBJ2-7; D is ambiguous. CDR3 length: 15 residues. V was shortened by 6 bases and J by 2 bases, with 17 bases between the two germline ends. The V gene's germline CDR1 is MDHEN and CDR2 SYDVKM. The CDR3 is CASSPRVPLAYEQYV. Here the CDR3 DNA reads TGTGCCAGCAGCCCCCGGGTCCCACTTGCCTACGAGCAGTACGTC.

This clone was observed a few times. The chain links TRBV6-5 to TRBJ2-1; TRBD2 might be the D (5 bases). The CDR3 is made up of 13 amino acids. The germline V and J ends were trimmed by 4 bases and 12 bases, with 16 bases remaining between them. Germline CDR1 is MNHEY and CDR2 is SVGAGI. CDR3 in amino acids: CASSSPNTRGQFF. The CDR3 DNA is TGTGCCAGCAGTTCCCCGAATACCCGGGGGCAGTTCTTC.

This clone turned up a few times. The J gene is TRBJ1-2, the V gene TRBV21-1; the table names TRBD1, a call not compared with the DNA. TRBV21-1 is listed as a pseudogene. The CDR3 sequence is 16 residues long. The CDR3 here is CASILYGTVRTYGYTF. The CDR3 region has the DNA TGTGCCAGCATCCTCTACGGGACAGTGCGTACCTATGGCTACACCTTC.

This chain links TRBV9 with TRBJ2-1; 10 nucleotides align to TRBD2. Unmatched junction bases numbered 11, after V lost 2 bases and J lost 6 bases. Germline values: CDR1 SGDLS, CDR2 YYNGEE. The CDR3 is 17 amino acids. CDR3 DNA: TGTGCCAGCAGCGTCGCAAGGCCGGGACTAGCGCCCAATGAGCAGTTCTTC. Amino acids: CASSVARPGLAPNEQFF.

This clone turned up a few times. The J gene is TRBJ2-7, the V gene TRBV2; 7 nucleotides line up with TRBD1. V shed 7 bases and J 2 bases; nucleotides not matched to a gene: 11. Germline V gives CDR1 SNHLY, CDR2 FYNNEI. This CDR3 is 15 amino acids long. CDR3 sequence reads: CASTYTATGPYEQYF. CDR3 coding DNA: TGTGCCAGCACTTATACAGCGACAGGGCCCTACGAGCAGTACTTC.

The J gene is TRBJ2-3, the V gene TRBV30; 8 bases are shared with TRBD1. Germline trimming cut 4 bases from V and 3 bases from J; bases unmatched to any gene: 9. Germline-derived CDR1 and CDR2 are GTSNPN and SVGIG (reference sequence). The CDR3 extends over 15 amino acids. The CDR3 nucleotides read TGTGCCTGGAACCCTGGACAGGGAAGGACAGATACGCAGTATTTT. This encodes CAWNPGQGRTDTQYF.

Only a few counts were recorded for this clone. This chain uses TRBV19 with TRBJ2-1; D not certain. Deletions cut 3 bases from V and 4 bases from J, with 4 bases between. The CDR3 covers 12 residues. Per germline, CDR1 LNHDA and CDR2 SQIVND (reference sequence). CDR3 DNA: TGTGCCAGTAGTATGCAGTACAATGAGCAGTTCTTC. Its translation: CASSMQYNEQFF.

The chain carries TRBV7-2 and TRBJ2-1; D unclear. V dropped 3 bases and J dropped 7 bases, with 7 bases sitting between them. This CDR3 region has 12 residues. CDR1 and CDR2 (germline): SGHTA, FQGNSA. CDR3 nucleotide sequence: TGTGCCAGCAGCTTGTCCGGGAATGAGCAGTTCTTC. Its protein is CASSLSGNEQFF. The full variable domain, completed using reference TRBV7-2 and TRBJ2-1, is GAGVSQSPSNKVTEKGKDVELRCDPISGHTALYWYRQSLGQGLEFLIYFQGNSAPDKSGLPSDRFSAERTGGSVSTLTIQRTQQEDSAVYLCASSLSGNEQFFGPGTRLTVL.

The chain couples TRBV29-1 to TRBJ2-7, with 11 bases fitting TRBD2. The V segment lost 7 bases and the J segment 0 bases; nucleotides outside the gene matches: 11. Germline CDR1 is SQVTM and CDR2 is ANQGSEA. CDR3 length: 16 amino acids. Here the CDR3 reads CSEDELAGEPSYEQYF. CDR3 DNA sequence: TGCAGCGAAGACGAACTAGCGGGAGAGCCCTCCTACGAGCAGTACTTC.

This clone was seen more than once but under ten times. The chain joins TRBV19 to TRBJ1-2, with TRBD1 identical over 8 bases. Per the germline V gene, CDR1 is LNHDA and CDR2 is SQIVND (reference sequence). This CDR3 is built from 15 residues. V was clipped by 5 bases and J by 7 bases; unmatched bases: 12. The DNA of the CDR3 is TGTGCCAGTAGTCTTCACGGGCAGGGGGCTATTGGCTACACCTTC. Translating it yields CASSLHGQGAIGYTF.

This clone came up a few times. CDR3 sequence reads: CASSLALSGGNNEQFF. For the CDR3, the DNA is TGTGCCAGCAGCTTAGCGCTAAGCGGGGGAAACAATGAGCAGTTCTTC. The V and J genes are TRBV7-9 and TRBJ2-1; 8 bases match TRBD2. The CDR3 loop spans 16 amino acids. Germline V gene lookup returns CDR1 SEHNR and CDR2 FQNEAQ (reference sequence). The V and J ends lost 0 bases and 5 bases, in that order; junction bases with no gene match: 6.